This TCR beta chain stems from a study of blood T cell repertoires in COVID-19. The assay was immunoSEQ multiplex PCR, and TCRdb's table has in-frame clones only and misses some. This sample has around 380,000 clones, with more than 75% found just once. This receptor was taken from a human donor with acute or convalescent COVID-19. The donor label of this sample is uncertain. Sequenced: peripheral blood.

The CDR3 DNA reads as TGCGCCAGCAGCCACCGAGCGGGGGGGACTAATGAGCAGTTCTTC. Translation gives CASSHRAGGTNEQFF. The chain has TRBV4-1 and TRBJ2-1; 10 nucleotides line up with TRBD2. The CDR3 totals 15 residues. The V and J ends lost 3 bases and 7 bases, in that order; junction bases with no gene match: 6. Germline V gene data show CDR1 as MGHRA and CDR2 as YSYEKL.